These T cell receptor beta chains were read from a single sample in a study of T cells after yellow fever vaccination. One entry per CDR3 protein results from TCRdb running MiXCR on the 5' RACE reads. Here the sample spans about 220,000 distinct CDR3 sequences, about 3% being singletons. Sequenced material: CD4+ T cells sorted from PBMCs, taken 10 days after the yellow fever booster vaccination. All receptors come from a man younger than 30 who received the YFV17D yellow fever vaccine. Both conserved end residues are trimmed from each CDR3.

v_call,j_call,cdr3_length,cdr3_aa
TRBV6-2/TRBV6-3,TRBJ2-2,12,ASRGQGAGGELF
TRBV5-5,TRBJ2-2,12,ASSLYWGTGELF
TRBV7-9,TRBJ2-1,13,ASTGGAGSYNEQF
TRBV19,TRBJ1-3,13,ASSIQTFSGNTIY
TRBV14,TRBJ2-1,10,ASSQAGLGQF
TRBV4-3,TRBJ2-7,13,ASSQDWQRGYEQY
TRBV5-4,TRBJ2-3,13,ASSLDQRGTDTQY
TRBV25-1,TRBJ1-5,13,ASSAAGGYNQPQH
TRBV19,TRBJ1-5,14,ASSVSGTGNDQPQH
TRBV5-4,TRBJ2-2,13,ASNPGEGLTGELF
TRBV10-3,TRBJ2-5,15,AISVSRALAGPETQY
TRBV4-3,TRBJ1-6,12,ASSLQGGGSPLH
TRBV20-1,TRBJ2-1,11,SARYWGGNEQF
TRBV5-1,TRBJ2-5,13,ASRRSGGAVETQY
TRBV7-2,TRBJ1-1,9,ASSLYPEAF
TRBV4-3,TRBJ1-4,13,ASSQAGGLGEKLF
TRBV23-1,TRBJ1-6,16,ASSHLRRTNSYNSPLH
TRBV19,TRBJ2-3,14,ASHPTSGASTDTQY
TRBV3-1,TRBJ2-3,15,ASSHRTSGGGRDTQY
TRBV18,TRBJ2-5,12,ASSPFTGEETQY
TRBV4-1,TRBJ2-3,15,ASSQEGGAGGVRTQY
TRBV5-1,TRBJ1-2,10,ASSGVPGGYT
TRBV7-8,TRBJ2-5,14,ASSVRDRYTKETQY
TRBV27,TRBJ1-6,13,ASSKRTVDNSPLH
TRBV18,TRBJ2-1,13,ASSPDLPSYNEQF
TRBV7-2,TRBJ2-6,15,ASSQLGQTSGANVLT
TRBV7-9,TRBJ1-3,14,ASSPSPDSSGNTIY
TRBV7-2,TRBJ1-1,13,ASSLGAGVNTEAF
TRBV28,TRBJ2-5,11,ASFEGVQETQY
TRBV10-3,TRBJ2-5,12,AISESREQETQY
TRBV10-3,TRBJ2-7,11,AINSGQSYEQY
TRBV7-2,TRBJ1-4,11,ASSQGVNEKLF
TRBV7-8,TRBJ2-7,12,ASTPRGLDYEQY
TRBV5-4,TRBJ2-5,12,ASSGRDIQETQY
TRBV7-3,TRBJ1-1,12,ASSAGVGNTEAF
TRBV5-1,TRBJ2-5,13,ASSWGSGSQETQY
TRBV6-5,TRBJ1-2,13,ASSYSGARAYGYT
TRBV27,TRBJ2-7,14,ASSLALQSDSYEQY
TRBV7-2,TRBJ1-1,14,ASSPRRGKESTEAF
TRBV12-3/TRBV12-4,TRBJ1-1,10,ASSWVDTEAF
TRBV11-2,TRBJ1-6,14,ASSWDRGTFNSPLH
TRBV9,TRBJ1-6,15,ASSVGPRPGGNSPLH